Each of the 13 T cell receptor beta chains below was sequenced from the same sample in a study of shared clonotypes between healthy human individuals (dated by TCRdb to the early 2020s). For the CD8 naive samples, CD45RO-negative cells were positively selected for CCR7, yielding a CD45RA+CCR7+ population from which TemRA cells were excluded. Libraries were constructed by the immunoSEQ multiplex PCR assay. This is the immuneACCESS table as TCRdb keeps it, with only in-frame sequences that have V and J called. A part of the clones is gone; compared with another copy, unresolved V genes explain less than half, and the rest is unexplained. Here the sample has 450,000 to 700,000 clones; nearly 97% occur a single time. The biggest ten clones account for over 0.09% of the sample. The specimen sequenced was naive CD8+ T cells sorted from blood. Taken with the paper, the label for cell subset or site translates to: CD45RA+CCR7+. Receptors were obtained from a woman aged 25 to 39 in good health.

This chain links TRBV27 with TRBJ1-1; 9 bases align to TRBD1. The CDR3 loop spans 16 amino acids. The V gene's germline CDR1 is MNHEY and CDR2 SMNVEV (reference sequence). After removal of 5 bases from V and 2 bases from J, the junction contained 9 bases not matched to a gene. The CDR3 reads CASSPTGQGYNTEAFF. In DNA form, the CDR3 reads TGTGCCAGCAGTCCCACGGGACAGGGATACAACACTGAAGCTTTCTTT.

The chain links TRBV14 to TRBJ1-5; tentative D call: TRBD1 (6 bases). V lost 0 bases to trimming and J lost 5 bases, with 20 bases between them. Germline CDR1 reads SGHDN; CDR2 reads FVKESK. This CDR3 has 18 residues. Here the CDR3 DNA reads TGTGCCAGCAGCCAAGATGGGGGCCCGAGGTACAACCATCAGCCCCAGCATTTT. As protein: CASSQDGGPRYNHQPQHF. Based on the CDR3 plus reference TRBV14 and TRBJ1-5, the full variable domain is EAGVTQFPSHSVIEKGQTVTLRCDPISGHDNLYWYRRVMGKEIKFLLHFVKESKQDESGMPNNRFLAERTGGTYSTLKVQPAELEDSGVYFCASSQDGGPRYNHQPQHFGDGTRLSIL.

This chain uses TRBV9 with TRBJ1-1; 8 bases line up with TRBD1. CDR3 size: 14 residues. The germline gives CDR1 SGDLS, CDR2 YYNGEE. With 3 bases clipped from V and 5 bases from J, the junction kept 6 bases outside the gene matches. The CDR3 spells CASSAWTGNTEAFF. In nucleotides, the CDR3 is TGTGCCAGCAGCGCATGGACAGGGAATACTGAAGCTTTCTTT. The variable domain in full, with the rest retrieved from reference TRBV9 and TRBJ1-1, is DSGVTQTPKHLITATGQRVTLRCSPRSGDLSVYWYQQSLDQGLQFLIQYYNGEERAKGNILERFSAQQFPDLHSELNLSSLELGDSALYFCASSAWTGNTEAFFGQGTRLTVV.

This clone was seen only once. The chain employs TRBV6-5 and TRBJ1-3, with a possible D match to TRBD1 (5 bases). V lost 10 bases and J 0 bases, leaving 13 bases between the germline ends. The length of the CDR3 is 14 residues. Germline V gives CDR1 MNHEY, CDR2 SVGAGI. CDR3: CAKGFGGSGNTIYF. The CDR3, as DNA: TGTGCCAAAGGGTTCGGGGGCTCTGGAAACACCATATATTTT.

On this clone itself: Other nucleotide sequences in the sample specify the same CDR3. The rearrangement joins TRBV5-6 to TRBJ2-1; D is unresolved. V was cut by 0 bases and J by 0 bases, with 7 bases left in between. This CDR3 has 15 residues. Germline lookup yields CDR1 SGHDT and CDR2 YYEEEE. The DNA for the CDR3 is TGTGCCAGCAGCTTGGCCGGCAGCTCCTACAATGAGCAGTTCTTC. Amino acids: CASSLAGSSYNEQFF.

Only a few counts were recorded for this clone. This chain joins TRBV6-1 and TRBJ2-2; TRBD1 might be the D (6 bases). CDR3 length equals 16 residues. Trimming removed 3 bases from V and 1 base from J, with 12 bases in between. Germline CDR1 MNHNS, CDR2 SASEGT. In DNA form, the CDR3 reads TGTGCCAGCAGTGATTTCGGACAGCTGAACACCGGGGAGCTGTTTTTT. It yields the protein CASSDFGQLNTGELFF.

This clone was counted a single time. The sample carries other DNA sequences with the same CDR3. The gene calls are TRBV27 and TRBJ2-1; no clear D. V was pared by 4 bases and J by 4 bases, with 5 bases between. The CDR3 consists of 12 residues. Germline lookup yields CDR1 MNHEY and CDR2 SMNVEV (reference sequence). The CDR3 protein is CASSSEYNEQFF. The CDR3 DNA reads as TGTGCCAGCAGTTCGGAGTACAATGAGCAGTTCTTC.

The chain recombines TRBV6-5 with TRBJ1-5, with D uncertain. This CDR3 is 13 amino acids long. Per germline, CDR1 MNHEY and CDR2 SVGAGI. The V gene lost 6 bases and the J gene lost 6 bases, with 12 bases spanning the gap. CDR3: CASSDGFPQPQHF. In DNA, the CDR3 is TGTGCCAGCAGCGACGGATTCCCTCAGCCCCAGCATTTT.

CDR3 DNA sequence: TGTGCCAGCAGCGTTCTAGCGGGAAGTCATGAGCAGTTCTTC. The encoded protein is CASSVLAGSHEQFF. The V call is TRBV9, the J call TRBJ2-1; 9 bases fit TRBD2. V shed 2 bases, J shed 8 bases, and the junction held 5 bases outside the gene matches. CDR1 is SGDLS, CDR2 YYNGEE, per germline. There are 14 residues in the CDR3.

The V and J genes are TRBV7-2 and TRBJ2-5; weak D call: TRBD2 (5 bases). This CDR3 comprises 12 residues. The V and J ends lost 1 base and 11 bases respectively, with 11 bases between them. Germline V gene sequence: CDR1 SGHTA, CDR2 FQGNSA. DNA for the CDR3: TGTGCCAGCAGCTTAGGGGCGGAGGAGCAGTACTTC. Its protein is CASSLGAEEQYF.

About this clone: The same CDR3 arises from other DNA sequences in this sample as well. The chain couples TRBV27 to TRBJ2-7; a weak D match, TRBD2 (6 bases). Looked up from germline, CDR1 is MNHEY and CDR2 is SMNVEV (reference sequence). Trimming took off 3 bases at V and 0 bases at J, with 6 bases between the two ends. The CDR3 runs to 13 residues. In nucleotides, the CDR3 is TGTGCCAGCAGTTTGGGGGGCTCCTACGAGCAGTACTTC. This encodes CASSLGGSYEQYF.

The chain employs TRBV28 and TRBJ1-4; D remains unclear. This CDR3 contains 14 residues. The germline V gene encodes CDR1 MDHEN and CDR2 SYDVKM. V lost 3 bases and J 12 bases, leaving 17 bases between the germline ends. CDR3 nucleotide sequence: TGTGCCAGCAGTTTTGCCGAAAGGGTAATGGAACTGTTTTTT. This translates into CASSFAERVMELFF.

The chain joins TRBV15 to TRBJ2-1, with TRBD2 matching over 8 bases. The length of the CDR3 is 16 residues. Germline CDR1 LNHNV, CDR2 YYDKDF (reference sequence). With V trimmed by 5 bases and J by 4 bases, 10 bases remained unmatched. The CDR3, as DNA: TGTGCCACCAGCTCCGGTGTAGCGGGGCTTTACAATGAGCAGTTCTTC. Translated: CATSSGVAGLYNEQFF.